This TCR beta chain was identified during a study of cytomegalovirus exposure and HLA in healthy donors. TCRdb's table, derived via immunoSEQ multiplex PCR, lists solely in-frame clones and lacks some. The data show roughly 79,000 clones, with more than 85% seen just once and 0.55% to 0.75% held by the top ten. Study results and limitations: Cytomegalovirus-associated TCR beta chains were listed, numbering around 150.

A note on this clone: Its antigen is not identified.

This CDR3 spans 17 amino acids. Unmatched junction bases numbered 8, after V lost 1 base and J lost 2 bases. Germline CDR1 and CDR2: SGHNT and YYREEE (reference sequence). The chain is built from TRBV5-4 and TRBJ2-3; 9 bases map to TRBD2. Sequencing was done on a sample of PBMCs. The origin of this receptor is a man aged 18 to 35 in good health and CMV-seronegative. Written as DNA, the CDR3 is TGTGCCAGCAGCTTGACTAGCGGGTCAACGAACACAGATACGCAGTATTTT. It encodes CASSLTSGSTNTDTQYF.